This T cell receptor (beta chain) was sequenced during a study of blood T cell repertoires in COVID-19. Study details: Some COVID-19 samples were acute and others convalescent; all came from the United States, Italy and Spain. T cells, B-cell-depleted T cells, or PBMCs supplied cDNA or gDNA.

The CDR3 contains 14 residues. The germline gives CDR1 LNHDA, CDR2 SQIVND (reference sequence). The V and J ends lost 10 bases and 7 bases respectively, with 23 bases between them. Profiled with immunoSEQ multiplex PCR; TCRdb holds only in-frame clones, not every one. The sample has 100,000 or so clones; approximately 75% are singletons. The chain carries TRBV19 and TRBJ2-7; the D gene is possibly TRBD1 (6 bases). The sample was peripheral blood. This TCR was sampled from a human donor in a cohort sampled during active COVID-19. The CDR3 bases are TGTGCCACCAACTCGGACAGCCTTGCGCGGGAGCAGTACTTC. Protein product: CATNSDSLAREQYF.